These 32 T cell receptor beta chains came from one sample sequenced in a study of blood T cell repertoires in COVID-19. Libraries were prepared by immunoSEQ multiplex PCR; TCRdb keeps only in-frame clonotypes and omits some of them. The sample gives about 180,000 clones, over 80% of which show up once; 6.5% to 8.5% is in the top ten. The sequencing input was peripheral blood. The receptors shown here come from a woman between 35 and 50 years old with COVID-19, enrolled during active disease.

The CDR3 sequence is CASSHPRDRGDTEAFF. CDR3 DNA: TGTGCCAGCAGCCACCCCCGGGACAGGGGGGACACTGAAGCTTTCTTT. The chain couples TRBV5-4 to TRBJ1-1; 11 bases line up with TRBD1. V trimming: 4 bases; J trimming: 3 bases; junction bases outside the gene matches: 8. The CDR3 covers 16 residues. CDR1 and CDR2 (germline): SGHNT, YYREEE (reference sequence).

The CDR3 here is CASSFAGGGGQETQYF. The CDR3 DNA reads as TGTGCCAGCAGCTTCGCGGGAGGAGGAGGCCAAGAGACCCAGTACTTC. The chain employs TRBV11-1 and TRBJ2-5; 8 bases match TRBD2. Per the germline V gene, CDR1 is SGHAT and CDR2 is FQDESV (reference sequence). V shed 3 bases and J 1 base; nucleotides not matched to a gene: 7. CDR3 length: 16 amino acids.

This chain links TRBV10-3 with TRBJ2-2; D is possibly TRBD1 (6 bases). CDR1 is ENHRY, CDR2 SYGVKD, per germline. The V gene lost 1 base and the J gene lost 5 bases, with 11 bases spanning the gap. This CDR3 has 15 residues. Here the CDR3 DNA reads TGTGCCATCAGTGAGTACAGGGCTAATACCGGGGAGCTGTTTTTT. It yields the protein CAISEYRANTGELFF.

The chain is built from TRBV2 and TRBJ1-5; D unresolved. Trimming left V 7 bases short and J 0 bases short, with 7 bases between. The CDR3 has 13 residues. CDR1 is SNHLY and CDR2 is FYNNEI in the germline V gene. The CDR3, as DNA: TGTGCCAGCAAACCTAATAGCAATCAGCCCCAGCATTTT. Translation: CASKPNSNQPQHF.

This chain connects TRBV15 to TRBJ1-1; TRBD1 is a possible D gene (5 bases). The V end was cut by 0 bases, the J end by 1 base, with 9 bases between. This CDR3 spans 15 amino acids. The germline V gene encodes CDR1 LNHNV and CDR2 YYDKDF (reference sequence). CDR3 amino acids: CATSRDRVPNTEAFF. The CDR3 region has the DNA TGTGCCACCAGCAGAGACAGGGTACCGAACACTGAAGCTTTCTTT.

V is TRBV3-1 (or the pseudogene TRBV3-2) and J is TRBJ2-2, with D perhaps matching TRBD2 (5 bases). The CDR3 spans 14 residues. Germline CDR1 and CDR2: LGHDT and YNNKEL (reference sequence). V was trimmed by 4 bases and J by 8 bases, leaving 14 bases between them. The CDR3 coding sequence is TGTGCCAGCAGCCTCCTCAGACTACCTGGGGAGCTGTTTTTT. It specifies CASSLLRLPGELFF.

CDR3 DNA: TGCGCCAGCACCATGAGCGGCAGATCTCAAGAGACCCAGTACTTC. Its protein product is CASTMSGRSQETQYF. The chain joins TRBV5-1 to TRBJ2-5; a possible D gene is TRBD2 (5 bases). Germline values: CDR1 SGHRS, CDR2 YFSETQ. The CDR3 is made up of 15 amino acids. The germline V and J ends were trimmed by 6 bases and 2 bases, with 17 bases remaining between them. Looking up the rest from reference TRBV5-1 and TRBJ2-5 gives the full variable domain: KAGVTQTPRYLIKTRGQQVTLSCSPISGHRSVSWYQQTPGQGLQFLFEYFSETQRNKGNFPGRFSGRQFSNSRSEMNVSTLELGDSALYLCASTMSGRSQETQYFGPGTRLLVL.

The rearrangement joins TRBV7-9 to TRBJ2-3; 7 nucleotides align to TRBD2. The trim removed 8 bases at V and 4 bases at J, leaving 12 bases unmatched. The CDR3 is 15 residues long. From germline, CDR1 is SEHNR and CDR2 FQNEAQ (reference sequence). CDR3 in amino acids: CASARGREWADTQYF. The CDR3 DNA sequence: TGTGCCAGCGCCCGTGGGCGGGAGTGGGCAGATACGCAGTATTTT.

Remarks on this clone: The junction differs from germline at one of its ends, possibly a read error. This chain uses TRBV5-1 with TRBJ2-4; 8 bases match TRBD1. Germline assignment: CDR1 SGHRS and CDR2 YFSETQ. The CDR3 has 15 residues. The CDR3 here is CTSSLSQGAADIQYF. CDR3 nucleotides: TGCACCAGCAGCTTGTCTCAGGGGGCGGCAGACATTCAGTACTTC.

In DNA form, the CDR3 reads TGCGCCAGCAGCTTGGGACAGGAAAATCAGCCCCAGCATTTT. Its protein is CASSLGQENQPQHF. The rearrangement links TRBV5-1 to TRBJ1-5, with TRBD1 as a possible D gene (6 bases). Germline V gene lookup returns CDR1 SGHRS and CDR2 YFSETQ. This CDR3 is built from 14 residues. With 0 bases removed from V and 4 bases from J, the gap between germline ends came to 8 bases.

The V gene is TRBV29-1, the J gene TRBJ1-2, with TRBD1 matching 8 bases. Germline V lookup: CDR1 SQVTM, CDR2 ANQGSEA. V dropped 2 bases and J dropped 3; count of bases not matched to a gene: 2. This CDR3 has 13 amino acids. The DNA of the CDR3 is TGCAGCGTTGAAACGGGACAGGACTATGGCTACACCTTC. Translation: CSVETGQDYGYTF.

The chain is built from TRBV10-1 and TRBJ2-5; D possibly corresponds to TRBD1 (6 bases). From germline, CDR1 is WNHNN and CDR2 SYGVQD (reference sequence). Trimming removed 3 bases from V and 2 bases from J, with 13 bases in between. This CDR3 is built from 15 residues. The CDR3 reads CASSELTGRQETQYF. The CDR3 DNA reads TGCGCCAGCAGTGAACTTACAGGGAGACAAGAGACCCAGTACTTC.

This clone was counted only a few times. This rearrangement joins TRBV6-6 to TRBJ2-7; a weak D match, TRBD2 (6 bases). Germline V gene lookup returns CDR1 MNHNY and CDR2 SVGAGI (reference sequence). Trimming stripped 5 bases from V and 0 bases from J, with 17 bases between. CDR3 length equals 16 residues. The CDR3 DNA reads TGTGCCAGCAGTACCCCGGGACTTTCAAGCTCCTACGAGCAGTACTTC. Residues: CASSTPGLSSSYEQYF.

This chain links TRBV11-2 with TRBJ2-7; 8 bases align to TRBD1. The CDR3 extends over 16 amino acids. Germline V gene lookup returns CDR1 SGHAT and CDR2 FQNNGV. The V segment lost 6 bases and the J segment 0 bases; nucleotides outside the gene matches: 10. CDR3 sequence: CASRNRGGQGSYEQYF. CDR3 DNA: TGTGCCAGCAGGAATAGGGGTGGACAGGGCTCCTACGAGCAGTACTTC.

The V gene is TRBV5-4, the J gene TRBJ1-2; TRBD1 is a possible D gene (6 bases). Trimming left V 4 bases short and J 4 bases short, with 17 bases between. Germline-derived CDR1 and CDR2 are SGHNT and YYREEE (reference sequence). This CDR3 region has 15 residues. CDR3: CASSPAGGGGYGYTF. CDR3 nucleotide sequence: TGTGCCAGCAGCCCAGCCGGTGGGGGCGGCTATGGCTACACCTTC.

This chain connects TRBV19 to TRBJ2-7, with 9 bases matching TRBD1. J lost 9 bases, V lost 5 bases, and 8 bases had no gene match. The CDR3 covers 13 residues. CDR1 and CDR2 (germline): LNHDA, SQIVND (reference sequence). The DNA for the CDR3 is TGTGCCAGTAGTCTTTTGGACAGGGGCGGGCAGTACTTC. Translating gives CASSLLDRGGQYF. Variable domain in full (rest from reference TRBV19 and TRBJ2-7): DGGITQSPKYLFRKEGQNVTLSCEQNLNHDAMYWYRQDPGQGLRLIYYSQIVNDFQKGDIAEGYSVSREKKESFPLTVTSAQKNPTAFYLCASSLLDRGGQYFGPGTRLTVT.

The chain carries TRBV6-5 and TRBJ1-5, with TRBD1 matching over 8 bases. The V segment lost 8 bases and the J segment 4 bases; nucleotides outside the gene matches: 10. This CDR3 region has 15 residues. Germline V gives CDR1 MNHEY, CDR2 SVGAGI. CDR3 amino acids: CASLDRQGRNQPQHF. The CDR3 DNA reads as TGTGCCAGCCTCGACCGACAGGGGAGAAATCAGCCCCAGCATTTT.

The chain has TRBV6-5 and TRBJ1-2; 7 bases fit TRBD1. V was clipped by 6 bases and J by 6 bases; unmatched bases: 7. The germline V gene encodes CDR1 MNHEY and CDR2 SVGAGI. The CDR3 loop spans 13 amino acids. The CDR3 region is CASSRGQKDGYTF. CDR3 coding DNA: TGTGCCAGCAGCAGGGGACAGAAGGATGGCTACACCTTC.

Note on this clone: Other nucleotide sequences from this sample produce the same CDR3. The chain links TRBV6-6 to TRBJ2-1; weak D call: TRBD2 (5 bases). V gave up 0 bases and J gave up 4 bases, with 7 bases separating them. CDR1 MNHNY and CDR2 SVGAGI come from the germline V gene (reference sequence). The CDR3 length is 14 residues. The chain's CDR3 is CASSYSRVYNEQFF. The CDR3 DNA reads TGTGCCAGCAGTTACTCGAGGGTATACAATGAGCAGTTCTTC.

The CDR3 bases are TGCGCCAGCAGCCAACCGGGGGAGAAATCCTACGAGCAGTACTTC. As protein: CASSQPGEKSYEQYF. The chain carries TRBV23-1 and TRBJ2-7, with a weak D call TRBD2 (6 bases). TRBV23-1 is an ORF, with its function uncertain. Trimming took 6 bases from V and 1 from J, leaving 16 bases between them. The CDR3 runs 15 residues.

The chain employs TRBV7-2 and TRBJ2-3; 7 bases fit TRBD2. Germline CDR1 reads SGHTA; CDR2 reads FQGNSA. This CDR3 spans 16 amino acids. Unmatched junction bases numbered 12, after V lost 0 bases and J lost 9 bases. CDR3 in amino acids: CASSLAVLAVGGTQYF. The DNA for the CDR3 is TGTGCCAGCAGCTTAGCGGTGCTAGCGGTGGGGGGGACGCAGTATTTT.

This chain uses TRBV15 with TRBJ1-4; the match to TRBD1 covers 10 bases. This CDR3 is 16 amino acids long. Looked up from germline, CDR1 is LNHNV and CDR2 is YYDKDF (reference sequence). Trimming cost V 0 bases and J 7 bases; bases outside gene matches: 5. CDR3 sequence: CATSRDPRTGGEKLFF. The CDR3, as DNA: TGTGCCACCAGCAGAGATCCCAGGACAGGGGGTGAAAAACTGTTTTTT.

The genes are TRBV2 and TRBJ2-5; TRBD1 matches 10 bases. The length of the CDR3 is 15 residues. J lost 5 bases, V lost 1 base, and 4 bases had no gene match. The germline gives CDR1 SNHLY, CDR2 FYNNEI. The DNA for the CDR3 is TGTGCCAGCAGTGAAGTGGACAGGGGGGAGGAGACCCAGTACTTC. Translation gives CASSEVDRGEETQYF.

The V call is TRBV13, the J call TRBJ1-5, with a weak D call TRBD1 (5 bases). Germline V gene lookup returns CDR1 PRHDT and CDR2 FYEKMQ (reference sequence). Trimming removed 0 bases at V and 1 base at J, with 16 bases between. The CDR3 runs to 18 residues. Written as DNA, the CDR3 is TGTGCCAGCAGCTTAGGCCGAAGTGGGGGGTTGAGCAATCAGCCCCAGCATTTT. Translation gives CASSLGRSGGLSNQPQHF.

The chain recombines TRBV5-1 with TRBJ1-1; 8 bases line up with TRBD1. Germline lookup yields CDR1 SGHRS and CDR2 YFSETQ. V gave up 4 bases and J gave up 3 bases; unmatched junction bases: 11. CDR3 length: 16 amino acids. The CDR3 DNA reads as TGCGCCAGCAGCCCGACAGGGGCCCTAGTCTACACTGAAGCTTTCTTT. Its protein product is CASSPTGALVYTEAFF.

This clone was found once. This chain connects TRBV11-2 to TRBJ1-4, with D possibly TRBD1 on 6 matching bases. This CDR3 has 13 residues. Germline V gives CDR1 SGHAT, CDR2 FQNNGV. Trimming pared 5 bases from V and 5 bases from J, leaving 9 bases between. CDR3 sequence reads: CASSADRNEKLFF. The CDR3 bases are TGTGCCAGCAGCGCGGACAGAAATGAAAAACTGTTTTTT. The full variable domain, with the rest looked up from reference TRBV11-2 and TRBJ1-4, is EAGVAQSPRYKIIEKRQSVAFWCNPISGHATLYWYQQILGQGPKLLIQFQNNGVVDDSQLPKDRFSAERLKGVDSTLKIQPAKLEDSAVYLCASSADRNEKLFFGSGTQLSVL.

The V call is TRBV6-1, the J call TRBJ1-5; 8 nucleotides line up with TRBD1. Trimming at V came to 2 bases and at J to 5 bases, leaving 5 bases not matched to a gene. Germline lookup yields CDR1 MNHNS and CDR2 SASEGT. The CDR3 contains 15 residues. In DNA, the CDR3 is TGTGCCAGCAGTGAAATAGGGACAGGTCATCAGCCCCAGCATTTT. It is translated as CASSEIGTGHQPQHF.

The chain has TRBV11-2 and TRBJ2-7, with TRBD2 identical over 8 bases. CDR1 and CDR2 from the germline V gene are SGHAT and FQNNGV. This CDR3 region has 11 residues. The CDR3 DNA is TGTGCCAGCAGGAGGGCGTGGACTAGCCGCGTC. Its translation: CASRRAWTSRV.

The chain links TRBV7-9 to TRBJ2-1; 7 bases match TRBD2. CDR3 length: 16 residues. Trimming took 5 bases from V and 6 from J; bases not matched to a gene: 13. CDR1 is SEHNR and CDR2 is FQNEAQ in the germline V gene (reference sequence). The CDR3 sequence: CASSLSGTSWGNEQFF. CDR3 in DNA: TGTGCCAGCAGCCTGAGCGGGACGTCTTGGGGCAATGAGCAGTTCTTC.

The CDR3 reads CASRHRRELFF. DNA for the CDR3: TGTGCCAGCAGACACAGGCGGGAGCTGTTTTTT. The chain combines TRBV11-2 with TRBJ2-2; tentatively, D is TRBD1 (5 bases). The V and J ends lost 6 bases and 9 bases respectively, with 8 bases between them. This CDR3 comprises 11 residues. Germline-derived CDR1 and CDR2 are SGHAT and FQNNGV.

The chain employs TRBV6-4 and TRBJ1-6; a weak D match, TRBD1 (6 bases). Germline V gene lookup returns CDR1 MRHNA and CDR2 SNTAGT. The V and J ends lost 2 bases and 7 bases respectively, with 6 bases between them. The CDR3 spans 13 residues. The CDR3 DNA reads TGTGCCAGCAGTGACACAGGGAATTCACCCCTCCACTTT. It codes for CASSDTGNSPLHF.

In its sample, this clone was seen a few times. The chain links TRBV11-3 to TRBJ1-1; no reliable D call. Between the trimmed V and J ends, which lost 0 bases and 5 bases, there was a span of 7 bases. Germline V CDR1 and CDR2: SGHNT, YENEEA. CDR3 length: 13 amino acids. The chain's CDR3 is CASSLDSETEAFF. For the CDR3, the DNA is TGTGCCAGCAGCTTAGACAGCGAGACTGAAGCTTTCTTT.